The present T cell receptor beta chain was sequenced within a study of blood T cell repertoires in COVID-19. Whole-study context: Collection of acute and convalescent COVID-19 samples took place in the United States, Italy and Spain. Sources were T cells, B-cell-depleted T cells, or PBMCs; the material itself was cDNA or gDNA.

In the original analysis: Reference gene primer amplification gave nucleated cell count estimates. This table comes from immunoSEQ multiplex PCR, and its TCRdb copy is limited to in-frame clones, with some not included. The DNA was the basis for D and trimming; V, J and clone size are from that table. The table lists about 310,000 clones, around 86% of them singletons. Participants were aged about 18 to 89 years from about two dozen US areas. The junction had 9 bases not matched to a gene; V was cut back by 6 bases and J by 2 bases. Germline CDR1 and CDR2: ENHRY and SYGVKD. The CDR3 is 15 residues long.

The sequencing input was PBMCs or T cells enriched from blood (not recorded which). The TCR originated in a man in his 60s who had recovered from COVID-19. The chain links TRBV10-3 to TRBJ1-1; 7 nucleotides align to TRBD1. The CDR3 DNA sequence: TGTGCCATCAGAACTGACAGGGAACTTAACACTGAAGCTTTCTTT. It specifies CAIRTDRELNTEAFF.